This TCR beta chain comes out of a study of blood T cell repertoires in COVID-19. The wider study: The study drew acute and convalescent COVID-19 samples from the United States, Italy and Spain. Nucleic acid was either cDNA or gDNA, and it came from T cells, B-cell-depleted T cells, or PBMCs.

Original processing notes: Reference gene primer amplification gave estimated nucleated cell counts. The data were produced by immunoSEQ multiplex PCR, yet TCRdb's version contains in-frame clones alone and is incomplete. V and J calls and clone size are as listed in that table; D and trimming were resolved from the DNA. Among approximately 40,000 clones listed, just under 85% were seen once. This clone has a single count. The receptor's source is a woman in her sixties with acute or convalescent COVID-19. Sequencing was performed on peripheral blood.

The CDR3 DNA reads TGTGCCAGCAATCTACAGGGCGCGAGCGTCAAAGAGACCCAGTACTTC. Its protein product is CASNLQGASVKETQYF. The V and J genes are TRBV28 and TRBJ2-5; tentative D call: TRBD1 (6 bases). CDR1 MDHEN and CDR2 SYDVKM come from the germline V gene. CDR3 length: 16 residues. Between the trimmed V and J ends, which lost 7 bases and 3 bases, there was a span of 21 bases.